This T cell receptor (beta chain) derives from a study of blood T cell repertoires in COVID-19 (dated by TCRdb to about 2020). As for the study more broadly: The collaborator samples originated in the United States, Italy and Spain and spanned the acute and convalescent phases of COVID-19. The material from the prospective study consisted of cDNA or gDNA derived from T cells, B-cell-depleted T cells, or PBMCs. The repertoires were made available in a free public database intended to serve as a resource for research on the immune response to SARS-CoV-2. The samples were drawn from two sources: the first 160 participants of the ongoing ImmuneRACE study, and approximately 1,300 subjects contributed by 6 global collaborators. The dataset comprised deeply sampled blood TCRbeta repertoires from subjects exposed to, actively infected with, or recovered from COVID-19. Where available, HLA class I and class II types were obtained from metadata supplied by the sample provider rather than from assay-based typing. Nearly every sample came with metadata listing a de-identified subject ID, COVID-19 status, age in years and sex. Overall study results and their limits: How much clinical and demographic metadata was included differed by source and by participant, and the metadata was provided uncurated.

TCRbeta CDR3 regions were amplified from genomic DNA using the immunoSEQ Assay, a bias-controlled multiplex PCR. In the authors' own workflow: The number of nucleated cells in each sample was estimated from the amplification of reference gene primers within the assay. To quantify the absolute abundance of each unique TCRbeta CDR3 rearrangement, sequence reads were collapsed and filtered. Productive Simpson clonality was computed per sample as the square root of Simpson's diversity index over productive rearrangements. TCRdb retrieved this table from immuneACCESS and kept in-frame rearrangements only. Not all clones are present; in checked studies, unresolved V genes account for under half, and no reason is known for the remainder. Clone size and the V and J calls come from that table; the DNA yielded D and trimming. The sample data list hundreds of thousands of clones, and about four fifths of these were observed just once. Approximately 4.5% of the sample belongs to the ten largest clones.

Germline trimming: 7 bases from V, 10 bases from J; junction bases outside gene matches: 15. The CDR3 goes from the cysteine to the phenylalanine over 16 residues. Here the CDR3 DNA is all that survives: 48 bases in frame from base 1. CDR1 and CDR2 are read off the germline V gene (reference sequence) as LNHDA and SQIVND. The collaborating institutions used their own protocols to collect whole blood in K2EDTA tubes. For TCRbeta analysis, collaborators shipped samples as frozen whole blood, isolated PBMCs, or DNA extracted from either of those sample types. Worth noting for this clone: Its cognate antigen has yet to be identified. Base-call qualities are not available, and no considerably larger clone is one nucleotide away.

The sequence came from a woman in her sixties or seventies with acute or convalescent COVID-19. The specimen sequenced was peripheral blood. This chain joins TRBV19 to TRBJ1-6; 8 middle bases align to TRBD1. The CDR3 protein: CASTRTGRLMQSPLHF. The sequence in DNA is TGTGCCAGTACGCGGACAGGGCGATTAATGCAATCACCCCTCCACTTT.